A single sample is the source of the 12 T cell receptor beta chains below, sequenced in a study of post-analysis software for immune sequencing data. Overall study results and limits: Patients had higher frequencies than controls of five or six TRBV segments, including TRBV5-6, TRBV5-1 and TRBV20-1.

Their recognized antigens are unknown. Sequencing libraries made from TCR beta cDNA carried unique molecular identifiers. TCRdb independently ran MiXCR on the PCR reads; one entry per CDR3 protein. The data show more than 450,000 distinct CDR3 sequences, with roughly 40% seen just once and roughly 1.7% held by the top ten. Specimen: blood. These receptors were collected from a girl aged 10 to 17 with multiple sclerosis.

V usage is TRBV5-1 and J usage is TRBJ1-1; D is perhaps TRBD1 (5 bases). The ends were cut back, 4 bases at V and 3 bases at J, with 13 bases in the middle. This CDR3 has 14 residues. Per germline, CDR1 SGHRS and CDR2 YFSETQ. The CDR3, as DNA: TGCGCCAGCAGCAAGGGGTTCTCGGACACTGAAGCTTTCTTT. The encoded protein is CASSKGFSDTEAFF.

The rearrangement uses TRBV4-2 and TRBJ2-5; 12 nucleotides agree with TRBD2. V was pared by 0 bases and J by 5 bases, with 10 bases of the junction left unmatched. The CDR3 covers 18 residues. Germline V lookup: CDR1 LGHNA, CDR2 YNFKEQ. CDR3 residues: CASSQDPASGRAAETQYF. The CDR3 DNA follows: TGTGCCAGCAGCCAAGATCCTGCTAGCGGGAGGGCCGCGGAGACCCAGTACTTC.

This chain uses TRBV29-1 with TRBJ2-2; no reliable D call. Per the germline V gene, CDR1 is SQVTM and CDR2 is ANQGSEA. The ends were cut back, 4 bases at V and 2 bases at J, with 5 bases in the middle. This CDR3 is built from 12 residues. The CDR3 sequence: CSVVPNTGELFF. The CDR3, as DNA: TGCAGCGTTGTACCCAACACCGGGGAGCTGTTTTTT.

This chain links TRBV6-1 with TRBJ2-4, with D hard to call. The J call is in doubt because the DNA end fits TRBJ2-7 better. This CDR3 is built from 14 residues. CDR1 is MNHNS and CDR2 is SASEGT in the germline V gene. CDR3 in amino acids: CASSDLQPGYEQYF. CDR3 bases: TGTGCCAGCAGTGATCTACAGCCCGGATACGAGCAGTACTTC.

V gene TRBV7-2 combines with J gene TRBJ1-5; no reliable D call. The V end was cut by 5 bases, the J end by 4 bases, with 6 bases between. The CDR3 length is 12 residues. Germline lookup yields CDR1 SGHTA and CDR2 FQGNSA. The DNA of the CDR3 is TGTGCCAGCAGCATGCCGAATCAGCCCCAGCATTTT. Its translation: CASSMPNQPQHF.

This clonotype was seen more than once but under ten times. The V gene is TRBV12-5, the J gene TRBJ2-5; D is perhaps TRBD1 or TRBD2 (5 bases each). The assigned J gene may be wrong: the sequence end matches TRBJ2-7 better. CDR1 is LGHNT and CDR2 is FRNRAP in the germline V gene. This CDR3 contains 14 residues. In DNA, the CDR3 is TGTGCTAGTGGTCTCCATCACAACGGGGCCGAGCAGTACTTC. It encodes CASGLHHNGAEQYF.

This chain links TRBV20-1 with TRBJ2-1; no definite D call. The germline gives CDR1 DFQATT, CDR2 SNEGSKA (reference sequence). Trimming shortened V by 7 bases and J by 4 bases, and 11 bases separated the two germline ends. CDR3 length equals 12 residues. CDR3 DNA sequence: TGCAGTGTTCAACTTTTATACAATGAGCAGTTCTTC. It encodes CSVQLLYNEQFF.

This clonotype was recorded at least ten times. This chain links TRBV29-1 with TRBJ2-5; D is perhaps TRBD1 (5 bases). The ends were cut back, 0 bases at V and 4 bases at J, with 9 bases in the middle. Germline values: CDR1 SQVTM, CDR2 ANQGSEA. CDR3 length: 13 amino acids. The CDR3 bases are TGCAGCGTTGAAGAGGGGCAGAGAGAGACCCAGTACTTC. Translation gives CSVEEGQRETQYF.

This clonotype turned up a few times. The gene calls are TRBV5-1 and TRBJ2-7, with D possibly being TRBD1 or TRBD2 (5 bases each). Trimming removed 5 bases at V and 5 bases at J, with 17 bases between. This CDR3 contains 14 residues. The germline V gene encodes CDR1 SGHRS and CDR2 YFSETQ. The CDR3: CASRRSGRLDEQYF. CDR3 in DNA: TGCGCCAGCAGAAGGTCGGGGCGCCTCGACGAGCAGTACTTC.

This clonotype was detected only a few times. The gene calls are TRBV6-6 and TRBJ1-2; D remains unclear. Trimming removed 0 bases at V and 6 bases at J, with 14 bases between. The CDR3 is made up of 15 amino acids. The V gene's germline CDR1 is MNHNY and CDR2 SVGAGI (reference sequence). CDR3 sequence: CASSYSNTVGNGYTF. The CDR3 coding sequence is TGTGCCAGCAGTTACTCGAACACTGTGGGAAATGGCTACACCTTC.

This clonotype was counted a few times. V is TRBV5-1 and J is TRBJ2-5; D may be TRBD1 or TRBD2 (6 bases each). Germline assignment: CDR1 SGHRS and CDR2 YFSETQ. V lost 1 base and J lost 5, with 12 bases in between. CDR3 size: 14 residues. The CDR3 protein is CASSLLGGGETQYF. The CDR3 nucleotides are TGCGCCAGCAGCTTGCTGGGGGGCGGGGAGACCCAGTACTTC.

This clonotype was counted ten times or more. The chain recombines TRBV3-1 with TRBJ1-2; D ambiguous. The CDR3 is made up of 14 amino acids. CDR1 is LGHDT, CDR2 YNNKEL, per germline (reference sequence). V was shortened by 0 bases and J by 8 bases, with 13 bases between the two germline ends. CDR3 region: CASSQDLLPGGYTF. The CDR3 nucleotides read TGTGCCAGCAGCCAAGATCTTCTCCCCGGCGGCTACACCTTC.